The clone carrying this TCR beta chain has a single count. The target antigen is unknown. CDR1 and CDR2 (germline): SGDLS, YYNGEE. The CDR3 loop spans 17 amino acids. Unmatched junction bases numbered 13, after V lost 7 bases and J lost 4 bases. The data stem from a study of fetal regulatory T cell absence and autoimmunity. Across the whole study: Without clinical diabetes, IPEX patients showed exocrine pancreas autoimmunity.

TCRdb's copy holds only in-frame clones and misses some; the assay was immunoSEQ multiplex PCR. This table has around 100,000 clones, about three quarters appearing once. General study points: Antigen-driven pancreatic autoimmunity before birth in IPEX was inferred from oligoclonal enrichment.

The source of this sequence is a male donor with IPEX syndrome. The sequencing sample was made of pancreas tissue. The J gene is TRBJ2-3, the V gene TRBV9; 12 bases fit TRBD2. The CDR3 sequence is CASSGLAGPKNADTQYF. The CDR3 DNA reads TGTGCCAGCTCCGGACTAGCGGGGCCCAAGAATGCAGATACGCAGTATTTT.